The clone carrying this TCR beta chain has ten or more counts. Its cognate antigen is unknown. The data were obtained in a study of T cell repertoires in cytomegalovirus infection. Points from the study as a whole: Summed public TCR beta family frequency identified CMV carriers bearing the relevant HLA.

TCRdb reprocessed the reads via MiXCR and lists one record per CDR3 protein. The sample carries under 200,000 distinct CDR3 sequences, approximately 9.6% recorded once. The sequence came from a human donor in good health (CMV status not recorded). Some clones in this sample may be carry-over from other donors' samples. Sequencing was carried out using PBMCs.

The CDR3 here is CASSRTGGEAFF. DNA of the CDR3: TGTGCCAGCAGTCGGACAGGGGGTGAAGCTTTCTTT. The V and J genes are TRBV12-3 or TRBV12-4 and TRBJ1-1; 10 bases are a match to TRBD1. The ends lost 5 bases at V and 7 bases at J; junction bases unmatched: 1. The CDR3 sequence is 12 residues long.